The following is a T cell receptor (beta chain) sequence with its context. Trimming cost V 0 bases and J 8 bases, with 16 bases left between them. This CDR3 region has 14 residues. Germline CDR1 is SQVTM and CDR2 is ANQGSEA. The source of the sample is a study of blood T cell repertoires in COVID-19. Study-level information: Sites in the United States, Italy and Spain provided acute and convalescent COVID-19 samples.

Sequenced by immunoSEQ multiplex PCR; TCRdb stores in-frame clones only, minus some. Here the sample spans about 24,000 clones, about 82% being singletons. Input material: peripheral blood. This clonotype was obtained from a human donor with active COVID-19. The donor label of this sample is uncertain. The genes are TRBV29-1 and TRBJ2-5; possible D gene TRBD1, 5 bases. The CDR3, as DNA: TGCAGCGTTGAAGATGCACTGGGTACAGGTACCCAGTACTTC. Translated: CSVEDALGTGTQYF.